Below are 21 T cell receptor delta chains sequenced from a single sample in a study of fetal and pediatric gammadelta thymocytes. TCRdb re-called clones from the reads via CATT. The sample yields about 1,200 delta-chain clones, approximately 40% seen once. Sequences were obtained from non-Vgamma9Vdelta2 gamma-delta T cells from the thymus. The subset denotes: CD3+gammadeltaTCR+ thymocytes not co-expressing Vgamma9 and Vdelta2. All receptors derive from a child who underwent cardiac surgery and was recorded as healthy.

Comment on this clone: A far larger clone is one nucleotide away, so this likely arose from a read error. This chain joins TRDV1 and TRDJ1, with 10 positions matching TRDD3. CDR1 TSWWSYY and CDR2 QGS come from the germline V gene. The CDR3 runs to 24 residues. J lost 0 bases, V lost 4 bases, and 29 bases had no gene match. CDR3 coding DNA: TGTGCTCTTGGGGCCACCGGGCCGGTGACCAGTTGGGGGATACCTAAAAAGTACACCGATAAACTCATCTTT. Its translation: CALGATGPVTSWGIPKKYTDKLIF.

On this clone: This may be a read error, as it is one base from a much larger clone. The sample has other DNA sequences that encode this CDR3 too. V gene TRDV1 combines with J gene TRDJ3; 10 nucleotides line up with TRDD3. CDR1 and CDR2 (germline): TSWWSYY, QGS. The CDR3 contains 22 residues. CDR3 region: CALGELLMGDTGKSWDTRQMFF. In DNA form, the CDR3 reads TGTGCTCTTGGGGAACTGTTAATGGGGGATACCGGGAAGTCCTGGGACACCCGACAGATGTTTTTT.

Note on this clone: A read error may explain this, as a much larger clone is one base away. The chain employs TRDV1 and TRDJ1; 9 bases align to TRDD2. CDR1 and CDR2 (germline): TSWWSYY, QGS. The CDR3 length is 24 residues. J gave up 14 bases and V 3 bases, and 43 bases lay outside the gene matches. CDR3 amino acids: CALGDWPSYVKLRTGIDGDRPLIF. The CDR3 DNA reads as TGTGCTCTTGGGGATTGGCCTTCCTACGTGAAACTACGCACGGGGATAGATGGGGACAGACCACTGATCTTT.

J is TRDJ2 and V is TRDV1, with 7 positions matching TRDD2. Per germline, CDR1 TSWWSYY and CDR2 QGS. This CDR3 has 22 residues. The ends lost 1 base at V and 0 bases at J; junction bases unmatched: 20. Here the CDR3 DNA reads TGTGCTCTTGGGGAACACACGCTTCCTAAATGGGATTCCCTAGCTTTGACAGCACAACTCTTCTTT. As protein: CALGEHTLPKWDSLALTAQLFF.

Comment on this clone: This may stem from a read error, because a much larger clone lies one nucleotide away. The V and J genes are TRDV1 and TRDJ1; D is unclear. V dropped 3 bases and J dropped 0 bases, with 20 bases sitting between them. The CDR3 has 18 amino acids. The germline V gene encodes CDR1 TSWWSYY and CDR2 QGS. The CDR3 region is CALGEGPVLRKDTDKLIF. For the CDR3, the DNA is TGTGCTCTTGGGGAGGGCCCCGTACTGAGGAAAGACACCGATAAACTCATCTTT.

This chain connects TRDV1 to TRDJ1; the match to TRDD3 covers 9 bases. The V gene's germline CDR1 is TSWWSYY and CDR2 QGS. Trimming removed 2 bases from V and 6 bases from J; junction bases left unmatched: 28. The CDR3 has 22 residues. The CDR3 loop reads CALGEIPPSIPYWGTTVYKLIF. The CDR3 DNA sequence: TGTGCTCTTGGGGAAATTCCCCCTTCCATACCCTACTGGGGGACAACAGTCTATAAACTCATCTTT.

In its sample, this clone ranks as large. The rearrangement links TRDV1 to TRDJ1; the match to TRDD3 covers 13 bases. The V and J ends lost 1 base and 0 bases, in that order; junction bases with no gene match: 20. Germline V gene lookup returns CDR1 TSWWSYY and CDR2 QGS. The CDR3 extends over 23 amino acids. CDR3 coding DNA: TGTGCTCTTGGGGAACCACTACCTTCCTCTCCCTACTGGGGGATACGGTACACCGATAAACTCATCTTT. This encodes CALGEPLPSSPYWGIRYTDKLIF.

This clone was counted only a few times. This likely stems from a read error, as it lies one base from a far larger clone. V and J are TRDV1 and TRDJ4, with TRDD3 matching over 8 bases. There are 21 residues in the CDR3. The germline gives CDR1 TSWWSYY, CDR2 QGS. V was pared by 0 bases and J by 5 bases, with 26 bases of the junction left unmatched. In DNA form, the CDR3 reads TGTGCTCTTGGGGAACTTCCCGGCTTCCTGCCCAGACCTGGGGGACGGCGGCCCCTGATCTTT. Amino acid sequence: CALGELPGFLPRPGGRRPLIF.

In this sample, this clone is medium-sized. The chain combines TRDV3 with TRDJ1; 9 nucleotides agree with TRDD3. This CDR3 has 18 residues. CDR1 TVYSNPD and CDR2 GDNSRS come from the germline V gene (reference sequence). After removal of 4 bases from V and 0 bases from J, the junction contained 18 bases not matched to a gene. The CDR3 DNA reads TGTGCCTGTGCCTCGCCCGTACTGGGGGAGCTGTACACCGATAAACTCATCTTT. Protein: CACASPVLGELYTDKLIF.

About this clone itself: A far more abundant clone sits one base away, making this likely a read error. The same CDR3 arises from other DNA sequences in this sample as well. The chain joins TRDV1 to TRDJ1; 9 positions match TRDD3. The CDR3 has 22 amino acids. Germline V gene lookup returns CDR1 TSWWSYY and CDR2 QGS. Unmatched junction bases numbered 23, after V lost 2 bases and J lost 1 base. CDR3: CALGEIQPSRVWGMGPTDKLIF. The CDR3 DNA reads TGTGCTCTTGGGGAAATCCAGCCGTCCCGTGTCTGGGGGATGGGTCCCACCGATAAACTCATCTTT.

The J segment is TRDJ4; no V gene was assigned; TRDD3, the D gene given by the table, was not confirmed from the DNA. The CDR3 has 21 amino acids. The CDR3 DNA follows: TGCAGTGGTATCAACGCAGAGTACATGGGGAGGTATGTCAGCTGTGCCAGACCCCTGATCTTT. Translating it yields CSGINAEYMGRYVSCARPLIF.

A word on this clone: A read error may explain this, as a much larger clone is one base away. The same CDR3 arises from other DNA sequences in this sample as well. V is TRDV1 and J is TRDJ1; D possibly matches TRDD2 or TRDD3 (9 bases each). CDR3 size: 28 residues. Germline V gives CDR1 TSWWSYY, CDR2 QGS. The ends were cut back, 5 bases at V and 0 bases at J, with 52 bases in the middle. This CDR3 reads CALGTFPRAFLPPGICWGISAYTDKLIF. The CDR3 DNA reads TGTGCTCTTGGGACTTTTCCCCGGGCCTTCCTACCCCCGGGGATATGTTGGGGGATATCGGCCTACACCGATAAACTCATCTTT.

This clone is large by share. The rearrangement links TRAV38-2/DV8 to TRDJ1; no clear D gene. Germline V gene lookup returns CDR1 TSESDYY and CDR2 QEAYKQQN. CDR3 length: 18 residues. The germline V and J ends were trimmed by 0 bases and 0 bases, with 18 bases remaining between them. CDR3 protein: CAYRSALSSIPYTDKLIF. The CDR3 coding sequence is TGTGCTTATAGGAGCGCGTTAAGTTCCATTCCGTACACCGATAAACTCATCTTT.

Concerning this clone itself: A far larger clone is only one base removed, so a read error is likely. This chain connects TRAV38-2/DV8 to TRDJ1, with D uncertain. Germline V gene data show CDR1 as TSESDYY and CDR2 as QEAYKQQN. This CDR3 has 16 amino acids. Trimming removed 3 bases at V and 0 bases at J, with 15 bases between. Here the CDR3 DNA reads TGTGCTTATAGGACCCCCTCGGCCAAGTACACCGATAAACTCATCTTT. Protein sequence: CAYRTPSAKYTDKLIF.

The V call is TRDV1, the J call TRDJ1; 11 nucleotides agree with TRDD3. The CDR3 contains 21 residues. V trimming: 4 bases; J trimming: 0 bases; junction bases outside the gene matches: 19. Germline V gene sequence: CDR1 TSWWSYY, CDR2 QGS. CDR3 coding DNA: TGTGCTCTTGGGGGAGACAAAACTTCCTACTGGGGGATAGCGTACACCGATAAACTCATCTTT. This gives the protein CALGGDKTSYWGIAYTDKLIF.

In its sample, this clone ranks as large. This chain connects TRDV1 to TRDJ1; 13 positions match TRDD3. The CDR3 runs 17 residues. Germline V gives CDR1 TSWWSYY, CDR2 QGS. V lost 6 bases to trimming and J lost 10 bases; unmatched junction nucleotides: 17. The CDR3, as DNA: TGTGCTCTTGGTCTTCCTACCGTACTGGGGGATACGGTAGGACTCATCTTT. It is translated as CALGLPTVLGDTVGLIF.

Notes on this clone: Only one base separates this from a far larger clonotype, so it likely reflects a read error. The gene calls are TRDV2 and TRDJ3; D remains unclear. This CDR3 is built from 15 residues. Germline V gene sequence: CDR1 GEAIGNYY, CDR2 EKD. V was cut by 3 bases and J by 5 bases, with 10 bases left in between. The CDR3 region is CACDAGPRDTRQMFF. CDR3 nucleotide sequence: TGTGCCTGTGACGCCGGTCCGCGGGACACCCGACAGATGTTTTTC.

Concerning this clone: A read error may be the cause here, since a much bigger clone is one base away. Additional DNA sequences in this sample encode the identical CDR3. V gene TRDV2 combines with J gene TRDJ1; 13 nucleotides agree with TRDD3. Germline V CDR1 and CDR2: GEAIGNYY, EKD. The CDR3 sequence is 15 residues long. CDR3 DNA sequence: TGTGCATGTGACCTTAAACTGGGGGATACGACGAAACTCATCTTT. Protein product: CACDLKLGDTTKLIF.

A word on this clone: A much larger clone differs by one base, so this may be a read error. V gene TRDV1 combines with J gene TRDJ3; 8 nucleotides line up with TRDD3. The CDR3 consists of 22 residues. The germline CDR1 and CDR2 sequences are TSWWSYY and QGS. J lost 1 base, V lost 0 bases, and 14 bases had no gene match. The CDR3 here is CALGELLMGDAGKSWDTRQMFF. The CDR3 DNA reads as TGTGCTCTTGGGGAACTGTTAATGGGGGATGCCGGGAAGTCCTGGGACACCCGACAGATGTTTTTC.

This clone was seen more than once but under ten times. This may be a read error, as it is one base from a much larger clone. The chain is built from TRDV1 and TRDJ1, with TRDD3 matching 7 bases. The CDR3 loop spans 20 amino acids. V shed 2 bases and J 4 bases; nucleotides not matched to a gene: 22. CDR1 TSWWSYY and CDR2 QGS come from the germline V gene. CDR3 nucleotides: TGTGCTCTTGGGGAAGGTCTTTCTGGGGGCCCCTCGGAGTACTACGATAAACTCATCTTT. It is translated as CALGEGLSGGPSEYYDKLIF.

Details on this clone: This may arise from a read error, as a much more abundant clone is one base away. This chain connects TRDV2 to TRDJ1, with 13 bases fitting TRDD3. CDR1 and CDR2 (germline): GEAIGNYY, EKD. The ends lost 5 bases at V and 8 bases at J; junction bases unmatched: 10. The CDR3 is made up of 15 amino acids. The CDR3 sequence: CACVLKLGDTTKLIF. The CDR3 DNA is TGTGCCTGTGTCCTTAAACTGGGGGATACGACGAAACTCATCTTT.